This T cell receptor beta chain was sequenced in a study of shared clonotypes between healthy human individuals. Original processing notes: ImmunoSEQ gave junction-only sequences without quality scores, so filtering differed. TCRdb's copy holds only in-frame clones and misses some; the assay was immunoSEQ multiplex PCR. V, J and clone size are taken as reported in that table, and D and trimming were inferred from the DNA itself. The profile covers approximately 1.5 million clones, with approximately 98.5% appearing a single time and roughly 0.36% taken by the ten largest. Study-wide findings and caveats: In contrast to clonotypes shared by all four donors, non-shared clonotypes had lower generation probabilities.

This CDR3 is built from 16 residues. Per germline, CDR1 SGHVS and CDR2 FNYEAQ. Trimming took 5 bases from V and 7 from J; bases not matched to a gene: 6. For this clone: Its antigen is not identified.

The specimen sequenced was naive CD4+ T cells sorted from blood. Subset denoted: CD45RA+ positively selected. The V gene is TRBV7-6, the J gene TRBJ2-2; 14 bases fit TRBD2. This sequence originates from a man aged 25 to 45 in good health. The CDR3 here is CASSRLAGGPGGELFF. CDR3 in DNA: TGTGCCAGCAGCCGACTAGCGGGAGGGCCGGGCGGGGAGCTGTTTTTT.